This T cell receptor beta chain is drawn from a study of T-cell reconstitution after alpha-beta-depleted transplantation in children. The CDR3 covers 16 residues. Trimming cost V 2 bases and J 0 bases, with 13 bases left between them. In germline, CDR1 is LGHNA, CDR2 YNFKEQ. This clonotype has only a few counts. The TCRbeta library incorporated unique molecular identifiers. TCRdb reprocessed the PCR reads with MiXCR, giving one entry per CDR3 protein. The repertoire holds 900,000 or so distinct CDR3 sequences, with 16% as singletons. The V gene is TRBV4-2, the J gene TRBJ1-1; TRBD1 is a possible D gene (5 bases). The sequenced sample was PBMCs, mostly from graft donor cells, obtained 360 days after TCRalphabeta/CD19-depleted stem cell transplant. The TCR originated in a male patient younger than 18 who had a stem cell transplant for acute lymphoblastic leukemia, so the T cells may come from the graft donor. Written as DNA, the CDR3 is TGTGCCAGCAGCCAAAAATTTTGGGGGGTGAACACTGAAGCTTTCTTT. Protein product: CASSQKFWGVNTEAFF.